This entry is about one TCR beta chain. Its specific antigen is unknown. No base-level quality is on record; no much larger clone is a single base apart. The CDR3, cysteine through phenylalanine, is 13 amino acids long. Only the CDR3 DNA is retained, 39 bases long and in frame from the first base. CDR1 and CDR2 were assigned from the germline V gene as SGHTA and FQGNSA. V and J lose 5 bases and 4 bases, and a span of 9 bases separates them. The entry originates in a study of blood T cell repertoires in COVID-19 (dated by TCRdb to about 2020). Background for the entire study: The collaborator samples originated in the United States, Italy and Spain and spanned the acute and convalescent phases of COVID-19. Subjects who had been exposed to COVID-19, were actively infected with it, or had recovered from it provided the deeply sampled blood TCRbeta repertoires that made up the dataset. The repertoires were made available in a free public database intended to serve as a resource for research on the immune response to SARS-CoV-2. Nearly every sample came with metadata listing a de-identified subject ID, COVID-19 status, age in years and sex. The material from the prospective study consisted of cDNA or gDNA derived from T cells, B-cell-depleted T cells, or PBMCs. Samples came from the ongoing ImmuneRACE study (first 160 participants) plus 1,254 subjects from 6 global collaborators. Where available, HLA class I and class II types were obtained from metadata supplied by the sample provider rather than from assay-based typing.

The immunoSEQ Assay, a bias-controlled multiplex PCR, was used to amplify TCRbeta CDR3 regions from genomic DNA. The authors' pipeline ran thus. The number of nucleated cells in each sample was estimated from the amplification of reference gene primers within the assay. To quantify the absolute abundance of each unique TCRbeta CDR3 rearrangement, sequence reads were collapsed and filtered. For each sample, productive Simpson clonality was calculated as the square root of Simpson's diversity index across productive rearrangements. TCRdb carries this immuneACCESS record with in-frame sequences only. Its versions omit some clonotypes, under half of them owing to an unresolved V gene in the studies checked, with the rest unexplained. For V, J and clone size, that table is used; D and trimming come from the DNA. Recorded for this sample are roughly 180,000 clones; 75% to 85% of them occurred a single time. The leading ten clones occupy 12% of the sample.

In the prospective study, participants were about 18 to 100 years old, resided in about two dozen geographic areas of the United States, and were enrolled through a virtual design. Cohort assignment in the prospective study relied on participant-reported clinical history from a screening survey and a study questionnaire. Recovered participants in ImmuneRACE Cohort 3 were defined by two consecutive negative NP/OP PCR tests, clearance by a healthcare professional, or resolution of symptoms. Each participant in the prospective study had whole blood, serum and a nasopharyngeal or oropharyngeal swab collected by mobile phlebotomists. Over a roughly 2-month period, participants in the prospective study had the option of providing additional blood draws and questionnaires. Before DNA extraction, prospective study blood samples were shipped either frozen or at room temperature. The full study reports these points: How much clinical and demographic metadata was included differed by source and by participant, and the metadata was provided uncurated.

This receptor was taken from a man aged 35 to 55 who had recovered from COVID-19. Here the chain combines TRBV7-2 and TRBJ1-5, with no confidently assigned D gene. Sample: PBMCs or T cells enriched from blood (not recorded which). The CDR3 region reads CASSLNANQPQHF. The DNA is as follows: TGTGCCAGCAGCCTAAATGCAAATCAGCCCCAGCATTTT.